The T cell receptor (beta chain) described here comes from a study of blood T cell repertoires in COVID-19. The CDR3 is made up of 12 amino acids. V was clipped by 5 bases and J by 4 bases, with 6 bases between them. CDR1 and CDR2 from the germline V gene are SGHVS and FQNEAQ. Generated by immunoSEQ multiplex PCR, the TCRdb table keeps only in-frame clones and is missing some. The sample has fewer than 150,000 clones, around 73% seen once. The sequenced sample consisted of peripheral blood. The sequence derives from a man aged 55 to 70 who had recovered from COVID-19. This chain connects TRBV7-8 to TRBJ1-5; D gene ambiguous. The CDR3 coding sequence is TGTGCCAGCAGCCCCACAAATCAGCCCCAGCATTTT. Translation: CASSPTNQPQHF.